The sequence of this T cell receptor (beta chain) was determined in a study of T cells in Graves' hyperthyroidism and ophthalmopathy (dated by TCRdb to between 2018 and 2021). At the level of the whole study: Peripheral blood was sampled at the time of initial diagnosis, prior to any treatment. Prospective prediction of ophthalmopathy was tested in an independent validation cohort consisting of 18 hyperthyroidism patients and some 17 patients who later progressed to ophthalmopathy. The roughly 94 discovery patients were randomly split 7:3 into training and test sets. After blood sampling, hyperthyroidism patients were treated with methimazole at a starting dose of 30 mg daily, and ophthalmopathy patients were treated with high-dose intravenous methylprednisolone. Thyroid tissue and blood T-cell repertoires from six Graves' hyperthyroidism patients were also compared in the study. To identify distinguishing TCR V-J signatures, a discovery cohort of some 99 patients was used, comprising fewer than 45 with Graves' ophthalmopathy and 57 with stable Graves' hyperthyroidism. The paper reports TCR Vbeta CDR3 sequencing of over 130 peripheral blood samples: 43 ophthalmopathy, about 75 hyperthyroidism and approximately 17 progressor patients.

Ten or more counts support this clonotype. What this receptor recognizes is not known. The record has no base qualities; no much larger clone is one base away. The germline V gene encodes CDR1 MNHEY and CDR2 SMNVEV (reference sequence). From cysteine to phenylalanine, the CDR3 is 15 amino acids long. CDR3 DNA only is kept here, 45 bases in frame from base 1. V drops 5 bases and J drops 7 bases, leaving 17 bases in between. The TCR beta CDR3 regions were amplified from RNA transcripts. The first round of RT-PCR for the TCR CDR3 was performed with the HTBI primer set and the Qiagen OneStep RT-PCR kit. Libraries were constructed in a second round of multiplex PCR, after which size selection and purification were performed. Sequencing of the libraries was done on an Illumina HiSeq2000 using paired-end 100 bp reads. Processing in the source paper ran as follows. Raw data were processed with SOAPnuke, discarding reads with adapters, uncalled bases, mean Phred below 15, or no exact constant-primer or identifier match. COPE v1.2.5 was used to merge high-quality paired reads, and clonotypes were defined as unique nucleotide sequences. Clonotypes were aligned to IMGT TRBV, TRBD and TRBJ reference segments using MiTCR v1.1. Analysis was restricted to V-J combinations with a frequency above 0.0001, which covered roughly 99% of repertoires. A TCS score was defined as the ratio of F50 (clonal expansion) to E x V (chaos), with BLOSUM62-based TCRdist applied between CDR3 peptides within each V-J. Welch's t-statistics and random forest reduced around 550 V-J features to 10 to 15, which were used in a naive Bayes classifier (R e1071). TCRdb handled the public reads itself, with Q25 trimming in fastp and clone calling in MiXCR, and kept productive beta chains. For every CDR3 protein sequence, its rows merge into one entry that carries the most common genes and DNA. These V and J calls originate from TCRdb's pipeline instead of the authors' own analysis. The sample contains roughly 400,000 distinct CDR3 sequences, approximately 14% of them found a single time. Clones ranked in the top ten supply approximately 30% of the sample.

Findings and caveats that apply to the study as a whole: Ophthalmopathy was separated from stable hyperthyroidism by a 13 V-J signature model, with around 88% sensitivity and roughly 84% specificity obtained in cross-validation and 80%/75% obtained in testing. Most expanded thyroid clonotypes (frequency above 0.001) were also detected in blood, a finding suggesting that blood repertoires may reflect thyroid immune responses. In validation, progression to ophthalmopathy was predicted by the model with 70.59% sensitivity and around 76% specificity, a median of about 6 months before onset. Sample size was not statistically predetermined, and blinding of investigators to group allocation was not performed.

Hyperthyroidism patients were aged 18 to 65 years and newly diagnosed, with disease duration of less than 2 months. Exclusion was applied to patients with uncontrolled infections, other autoimmune diseases, pregnancy or lactation. Diagnoses relied on clinical symptoms, serum thyroxine and TRAb, thyroid ultrasound and orbital computed tomography. Blood from progressor patients was drawn when they were first diagnosed with hyperthyroidism, before any ophthalmopathy symptoms appeared. Ficoll-Paque density gradient centrifugation was used to isolate PBMCs from about 10 ml of fresh peripheral blood. Progressor patients were first diagnosed with Graves' hyperthyroidism and then developed ophthalmopathy during follow-up. Total RNA was extracted with Trizol reagent, and quality was checked on an Agilent 2100 Bioanalyzer.

The specimen was blood. The clonotype originates from a woman aged 18-29 years with Graves' hyperthyroidism that later progressed to Graves' ophthalmopathy. Rearrangement joined TRBV27 to TRBJ1-4; no D gene call is confident. The sequenced DNA is TGTGCCAGCAGTCGATTGGGTCAGAGAGGTGAAAAACTGTTTTTT. This gives the protein CASSRLGQRGEKLFF.